Shown below are 26 T cell receptor beta chains from a single sample sequenced in a study of blood T cells in healthy people across ages. Using a J-beta primer mix together with a sample-barcoded 5' primer, a second PCR was run for about 6 to 11 cycles. Each CDR3 protein is one row after TCRdb ran MiXCR on the 5' RACE reads. The sample consists of around 820,000 distinct CDR3 sequences, 20% to 30% of them appearing once. These same records also appear under a second study, on T cells of mothers and their children.

Source material: blood. The receptors come from a boy aged 5-17 years in good health.

This clonotype was detected a few times. The chain is built from TRBV28 and TRBJ1-2; no clear D gene. The CDR3 contains 16 residues. Germline V gene lookup returns CDR1 MDHEN and CDR2 SYDVKM. V lost 5 bases and J 10 bases, leaving 26 bases between the germline ends. DNA of the CDR3: TGTGCCAGCAGTGATCGGACGGCTTCTCACTTTGGGGACTACACCTTC. Protein product: CASSDRTASHFGDYTF.

In this sample, this clonotype turned up a few times. The chain carries TRBV28 and TRBJ2-1; TRBD2 aligns across 9 bases. The last part of the DNA fits TRBJ2-5 better; the J call may be wrong. CDR1 MDHEN and CDR2 SYDVKM come from the germline V gene. The CDR3 totals 18 residues. CDR3 amino acids: CASSLWTGVAGVQETQYF. DNA of the CDR3: TGTGCCAGCAGTTTATGGACCGGAGTAGCGGGGGTTCAAGAGACCCAGTACTTC.

This clonotype was seen more than once but under ten times. The chain combines TRBV27 with TRBJ1-2; TRBD1 matches at 12 bases. Germline V gene sequence: CDR1 MNHEY, CDR2 SMNVEV (reference sequence). With V trimmed by 5 bases and J by 5 bases, 6 bases remained unmatched. This CDR3 spans 15 amino acids. The CDR3 protein is CASSTGTGGWYGYTF. The CDR3 bases are TGTGCCAGCAGTACAGGGACAGGGGGCTGGTATGGCTACACCTTC.

This clonotype occurred many times. The rearrangement uses TRBV7-2 and TRBJ2-5; 9 bases are shared with TRBD2. Germline CDR1 reads SGHTA; CDR2 reads FQGNSA. This CDR3 spans 14 amino acids. V shed 6 bases, J shed 3 bases, and the junction held 5 bases outside the gene matches. The CDR3 loop is CASSPRLAEETQYF. DNA of the CDR3: TGTGCCAGCAGTCCCCGACTAGCGGAAGAGACCCAGTACTTC.

The chain carries TRBV4-1 and TRBJ2-1, with 8 positions matching TRBD2. Germline V gives CDR1 MGHRA, CDR2 YSYEKL. The V and J ends lost 1 base and 3 bases, in that order; junction bases with no gene match: 2. This CDR3 spans 15 amino acids. CDR3 residues: CASSQGLAYYNEQFF. In nucleotides, the CDR3 is TGCGCCAGCAGCCAAGGACTAGCGTACTACAATGAGCAGTTCTTC.

In its sample, this clonotype was seen a few times. The J gene is TRBJ2-5, the V gene TRBV27; TRBD1 matches at 10 bases. The V segment lost 6 bases and the J segment 5 bases; nucleotides outside the gene matches: 9. The length of the CDR3 is 15 residues. Per germline, CDR1 MNHEY and CDR2 SMNVEV (reference sequence). CDR3 loop: CASSPGTGVAETQYF. The CDR3 DNA reads as TGTGCCAGCAGCCCCGGGACAGGGGTGGCTGAGACCCAGTACTTC.

The rearrangement links TRBV13 to TRBJ2-2; 8 bases match TRBD2. The germline CDR1 and CDR2 sequences are PRHDT and FYEKMQ (reference sequence). CDR3 size: 16 residues. Germline trimming cut 3 bases from V and 5 bases from J; bases unmatched to any gene: 8. DNA for the CDR3: TGTGCCAGCAGCTTGCTAAGCGGGAGAACGACCGGGGAGCTGTTTTTT. As protein: CASSLLSGRTTGELFF.

V is TRBV6-1 and J is TRBJ2-1; D gene uncertain. Germline V gene sequence: CDR1 MNHNS, CDR2 SASEGT. V was pared by 7 bases and J by 4 bases, with 20 bases between. The length of the CDR3 is 16 residues. The CDR3 loop reads CASTSEAAETYNEQFF. CDR3 nucleotides: TGTGCCAGCACCTCCGAGGCGGCGGAAACATACAATGAGCAGTTCTTC.

The chain joins TRBV7-2 to TRBJ2-2; D is ambiguous. This CDR3 is 14 amino acids long. V was clipped by 6 bases and J by 6 bases, with 14 bases between them. Per germline, CDR1 SGHTA and CDR2 FQGNSA. Here the CDR3 DNA reads TGTGCCAGCAGTCCTGGTGGGCTCGCCGGGGAGCTGTTTTTT. This codes for CASSPGGLAGELFF.

The J gene is TRBJ2-5, the V gene TRBV25-1, with D maybe TRBD2 (5 bases). The germline V and J ends were trimmed by 1 base and 0 bases, with 15 bases remaining between them. The CDR3 loop spans 17 amino acids. From germline, CDR1 is MGHDK and CDR2 SYGVNS. CDR3 in amino acids: CASSESAGVKYQETQYF. CDR3 bases: TGTGCCAGCAGTGAATCGGCGGGTGTAAAGTACCAAGAGACCCAGTACTTC.

This clonotype was seen more than once but under ten times. In nucleotides, the CDR3 is TGTGCTAGTGGTTTGATCCTAGCGGGAGGGAATGAGCAGTTCTTC. As protein: CASGLILAGGNEQFF. This chain uses TRBV12-5 with TRBJ2-1, with 12 bases lining up with TRBD2. The CDR3 is 15 residues long. The J segment lost 7 bases and the V segment lost 2 bases, leaving 3 bases of the junction unmatched. Germline assignment: CDR1 LGHNT and CDR2 FRNRAP.

This clonotype was seen more than once but under ten times. The rearrangement links TRBV4-3 to TRBJ2-1; TRBD1 might be the D (6 bases). Germline CDR1 is LGHNA and CDR2 is YSLEER. V lost 0 bases and J 5 bases, leaving 14 bases between the germline ends. CDR3 length equals 16 residues. The CDR3 DNA is TGCGCCAGCAGCCAAGATAGGCAGGGGCGGGACAATGAGCAGTTCTTC. This encodes CASSQDRQGRDNEQFF.

This clonotype was seen only a few times. The rearrangement uses TRBV20-1 and TRBJ2-5; 10 positions agree with TRBD2. CDR3 length: 16 residues. Germline CDR1 is DFQATT and CDR2 is SNEGSKA (reference sequence). The junction had 6 bases not matched to a gene; V was cut back by 0 bases and J by 2 bases. In DNA form, the CDR3 reads TGCAGTGCTAGAGATCCTAGCGGGAGTAGGCAAGAGACCCAGTACTTC. It specifies CSARDPSGSRQETQYF.

This sequence joins TRBV25-1 and TRBJ2-1; no clear D. The CDR3 extends over 10 amino acids. The V end was cut by 10 bases, the J end by 9 bases, with 10 bases between. Germline CDR1 reads MGHDK; CDR2 reads SYGVNS. The CDR3 bases are TGTGCCAAGCCCGCAGTTGAGCAGTTCTTC. This gives the protein CAKPAVEQFF.

This clonotype has just a few counts. This rearrangement joins TRBV12-3 or TRBV12-4 to TRBJ1-5; D ambiguous. V shed 1 base and J shed 3 bases, with 10 bases lying between them. The CDR3 is made up of 15 amino acids. CDR3 in DNA: TGTGCCAGCAGTTTAGGGGCCCAGTTCAATCAGCCCCAGCATTTT. Protein product: CASSLGAQFNQPQHF.

This chain links TRBV4-1 with TRBJ1-3, with D possibly TRBD1 on 6 matching bases. CDR1 and CDR2 (germline): MGHRA, YSYEKL. The CDR3 has 13 amino acids. The V end lost 4 bases, the J end lost 8 bases, and 12 bases lay between the germline ends. The CDR3 coding sequence is TGCGCCAGCAGCCCGGACAGCTTTGACACCATATATTTT. Encoded protein: CASSPDSFDTIYF.

The CDR3 sequence: CASSSGQGTEAFF. The CDR3 nucleotides read TGTGCCAGCAGTTCTGGACAGGGGACTGAAGCTTTCTTT. The chain links TRBV12-3 or TRBV12-4 to TRBJ1-1; 9 positions match TRBD1. Trimming took 4 bases from V and 5 from J; bases not matched to a gene: 2. CDR3 length equals 13 residues.

This clonotype was detected a few times. The chain recombines TRBV29-1 with TRBJ2-1, with a tentative D call TRBD1 (5 bases). Germline V gene sequence: CDR1 SQVTM, CDR2 ANQGSEA. With 0 bases removed from V and 7 bases from J, the gap between germline ends came to 10 bases. The CDR3 contains 13 residues. For the CDR3, the DNA is TGCAGCGTTGAAGATCATGGGGCAAATGAGCAGTTCTTC. It translates to CSVEDHGANEQFF.

V gene TRBV7-9 combines with J gene TRBJ1-1; possibly TRBD1 for D (6 bases). CDR3 size: 15 residues. The germline V and J ends were trimmed by 2 bases and 6 bases, with 16 bases remaining between them. Germline assignment: CDR1 SEHNR and CDR2 FQNEAQ (reference sequence). The CDR3 DNA follows: TGTGCCAGCAGCTTACGGCAGGGGCCAGACGCTGAAGCTTTCTTT. This sequence encodes CASSLRQGPDAEAFF. The full variable domain, completed using reference TRBV7-9 and TRBJ1-1, is DTGVSQNPRHKITKRGQNVTFRCDPISEHNRLYWYRQTLGQGPEFLTYFQNEAQLEKSRLLSDRFSAERPKGSFSTLEIQRTEQGDSAMYLCASSLRQGPDAEAFFGQGTRLTVV.

The rearrangement joins TRBV29-1 to TRBJ1-2; D is ambiguous. Trimming shortened V by 1 base and J by 2 bases, and 8 bases separated the two germline ends. Per germline, CDR1 SQVTM and CDR2 ANQGSEA. This CDR3 has 13 residues. This chain's CDR3 is CSVEGAENYGYTF. Here the CDR3 DNA reads TGCAGCGTTGAAGGCGCGGAGAACTATGGCTACACCTTC.

The gene calls are TRBV2 and TRBJ2-5; 7 bases match TRBD1. With 6 bases clipped from V and 4 bases from J, the junction kept 11 bases outside the gene matches. Looked up from germline, CDR1 is SNHLY and CDR2 is FYNNEI. CDR3 length: 15 amino acids. The CDR3 sequence is CASRRQGLGVETQYF. CDR3 nucleotides: TGTGCCAGCAGGAGACAGGGTTTGGGAGTAGAGACCCAGTACTTC.

Only a few counts were recorded for this clonotype. The chain uses TRBV20-1 and TRBJ2-1, with a tentative D call TRBD1 (6 bases). The DNA end is more similar to TRBJ2-7, so the J call may be wrong. Germline V gene sequence: CDR1 DFQATT, CDR2 SNEGSKA (reference sequence). This CDR3 spans 15 amino acids. CDR3 protein: CSASRGAEGSYEQYF. CDR3 in DNA: TGCAGTGCTAGCAGGGGAGCGGAAGGCTCCTACGAGCAGTACTTC.

The genes are TRBV20-1 and TRBJ2-7; D is ambiguous. Germline V lookup: CDR1 DFQATT, CDR2 SNEGSKA (reference sequence). The CDR3 covers 11 residues. V shed 6 bases and J shed 0 bases, with 6 bases lying between them. The CDR3 region is CSAENSYEQYF. DNA for the CDR3: TGCAGTGCCGAGAACTCCTACGAGCAGTACTTC.

This clonotype came up a few times. The chain recombines TRBV9 with TRBJ1-1; tentative D call: TRBD1 (5 bases). Looked up from germline, CDR1 is SGDLS and CDR2 is YYNGEE. The CDR3 covers 17 residues. The germline V and J ends were trimmed by 0 bases and 4 bases, with 19 bases remaining between them. The CDR3 DNA follows: TGTGCCAGCAGCGTAGAGGAAACGTTTATGAGGGGCACTGAAGCTTTCTTT. This encodes CASSVEETFMRGTEAFF.

This clonotype was detected a few times. The chain uses TRBV9 and TRBJ2-1, with D maybe TRBD1 (6 bases). In germline, CDR1 is SGDLS, CDR2 YYNGEE. The CDR3 is made up of 14 amino acids. Trimming cost V 3 bases and J 0 bases, with 7 bases left between them. The CDR3 sequence is CASSADSSYNEQFF. In DNA, the CDR3 is TGTGCCAGCAGCGCGGACAGCTCCTACAATGAGCAGTTCTTC.

This clonotype was observed a few times. The chain links TRBV20-1 to TRBJ2-7; TRBD1 is a possible D gene (5 bases). Germline V CDR1 and CDR2: DFQATT, SNEGSKA (reference sequence). There are 14 residues in the CDR3. Trimming took 3 bases from V and 3 from J, leaving 15 bases between them. This CDR3 reads CSARGLQGLYEQYF. The CDR3 DNA reads as TGCAGTGCTAGGGGGCTCCAGGGCCTCTACGAGCAGTACTTC.